The 6 T cell receptor beta chains reported below all come from one sample, sequenced in a study of T-cell memory formation after mild COVID-19. Each CDR3 protein is one row after TCRdb ran MiXCR on the 5' RACE reads. The sample has hundreds of thousands of distinct CDR3 sequences; 15% to 20% are singletons. The sequencing sample was made of PBMCs or a T cell subset sorted from them (not recorded which). The receptors here all came from an adult woman who had mild COVID-19 (a few samples of this study predate the infection). Cell type and time point are not known.

This clonotype appeared a few times. The chain links TRBV29-1 to TRBJ2-5, with no clear D. V was clipped by 2 bases and J by 5 bases, with 9 bases between them. Germline V gene sequence: CDR1 SQVTM, CDR2 ANQGSEA. The CDR3 has 12 amino acids. CDR3 nucleotide sequence: TGCAGCGTTGAATATGTGGGGGAGACCCAGTACTTC. Its translation: CSVEYVGETQYF.

V is TRBV5-1 and J is TRBJ2-7; no definite D call. The CDR3 is 13 residues long. CDR1 and CDR2 from the germline V gene are SGHRS and YFSETQ. The germline V and J ends were trimmed by 0 bases and 2 bases, with 6 bases remaining between them. Written as DNA, the CDR3 is TGCGCCAGCAGCTTGGCACAGCCCTACGAGCAGTACTTC. Its translation: CASSLAQPYEQYF.

This clonotype has only a few counts. CDR3 nucleotides: TGTGCCAGCAGCTTACTAGGGACAGGGGCCAGGGGTAATCAGCCCCAGCATTTT. It is translated as CASSLLGTGARGNQPQHF. This chain uses TRBV7-8 with TRBJ1-5, with 10 nucleotides matching TRBD1. The germline gives CDR1 SGHVS, CDR2 FQNEAQ. V trimming: 2 bases; J trimming: 4 bases; junction bases outside the gene matches: 11. The CDR3 contains 18 residues. Full variable domain (remainder filled in from reference TRBV7-8 and TRBJ1-5): GAGVSQSPRYKVAKRGQDVALRCDPISGHVSLFWYQQALGQGPEFLTYFQNEAQLDKSGLPSDRFFAERPEGSVSTLKIQRTQQEDSAVYLCASSLLGTGARGNQPQHFGDGTRLSIL.

Regarding this clonotype: Here the CDR3 omits its conserved ending phenylalanine or tryptophan, so a read error is the likely source. The J gene is TRBJ2-5, the V gene TRBV5-1; D gene uncertain. CDR3 length equals 14 residues. With 1 base removed from V and 5 bases from J, the gap between germline ends came to 12 bases. The V gene's germline CDR1 is SGHRS and CDR2 YFSETQ. DNA for the CDR3: TGCGCCAGCAGCTTGCAGTCAGCCTCGGAGACCCAGTACTTA. Translating gives CASSLQSASETQYL.

The sample holds many counts of this clonotype. This CDR3 is missing its conserved last phenylalanine or tryptophan, likely due to a read error. It is unclear where the CDR3 begins or ends on the DNA, so no DNA is shown, and the CDR3 is as TCRdb lists it. V usage is TRBV23-1 and J usage is TRBJ2-1. TRBV23-1 is identified as an open reading frame with a role that is uncertain. The CDR3 is made up of 8 amino acids, end residues included. CDR3 sequence reads: CASGWTGL.

This chain uses TRBV28 with TRBJ2-7, with 9 bases aligning to TRBD2. V shed 3 bases, J shed 3 bases, and the junction held 9 bases outside the gene matches. Germline-derived CDR1 and CDR2 are MDHEN and SYDVKM. CDR3 length: 16 amino acids. The CDR3 spells CASSFQGLAQGYEQYF. Here the CDR3 DNA reads TGTGCCAGCAGTTTCCAAGGACTAGCGCAAGGCTACGAGCAGTACTTC.